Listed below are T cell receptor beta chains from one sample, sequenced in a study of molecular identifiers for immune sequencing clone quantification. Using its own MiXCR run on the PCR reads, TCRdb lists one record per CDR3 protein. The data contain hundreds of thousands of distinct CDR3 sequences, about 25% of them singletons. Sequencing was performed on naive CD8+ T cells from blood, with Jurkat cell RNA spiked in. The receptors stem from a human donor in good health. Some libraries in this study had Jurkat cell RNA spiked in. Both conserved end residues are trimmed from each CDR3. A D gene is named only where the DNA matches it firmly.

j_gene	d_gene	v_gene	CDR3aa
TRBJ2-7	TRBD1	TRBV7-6	ASSHDRDHEQY
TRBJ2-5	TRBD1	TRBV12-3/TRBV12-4	ASGPTGGQETQY
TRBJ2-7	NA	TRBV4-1	ASSQDQGPASYEQY
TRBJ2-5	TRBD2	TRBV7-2	ASSPAGGSSYRETQY
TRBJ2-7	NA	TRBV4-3	ASSQGSKAYEQY
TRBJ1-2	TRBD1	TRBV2	ASSSGQGKHGYT
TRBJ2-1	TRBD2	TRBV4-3	ASSQGLAGLNNEQF
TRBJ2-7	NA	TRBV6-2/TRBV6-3	ASSYVSGYEQY
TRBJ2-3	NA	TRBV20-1	SAFSGSTDPQY
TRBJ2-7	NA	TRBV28	ASSSSDSGYEQY
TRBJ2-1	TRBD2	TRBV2	ASSGEVSSGRVSYNEQF
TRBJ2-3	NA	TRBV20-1	SARDSGEIRTDTQY
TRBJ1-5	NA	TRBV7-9	ASSSPPNQPQH
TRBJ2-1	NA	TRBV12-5	ASGNREGNEQF
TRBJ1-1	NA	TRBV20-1	SARGTRDHTEAF
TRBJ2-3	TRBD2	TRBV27	ASSQATSRGTDTQY
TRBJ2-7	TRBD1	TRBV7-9	ASSPWGQGSTYEQY
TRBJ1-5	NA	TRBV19	ASSPGTPGRNQPQH
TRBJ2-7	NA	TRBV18	ASSPDVGPPYEQY
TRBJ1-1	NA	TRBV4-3	ASSQVFGQSMNTEAF
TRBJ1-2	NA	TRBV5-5	ASSLGRKGDYT
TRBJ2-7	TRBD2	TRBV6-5	ASSYGLADYEQY
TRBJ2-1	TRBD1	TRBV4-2	ASSAFNRGYGNEQF
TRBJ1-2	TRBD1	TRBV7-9	ASTPPTGDANYGYT
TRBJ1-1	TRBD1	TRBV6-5	ASRTGTGGITEAF
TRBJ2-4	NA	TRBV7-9	ASSYDTATGGLNIQY
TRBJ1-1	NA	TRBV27	ASSFLGITEAF
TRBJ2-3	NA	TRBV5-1	ASRGLNTDTQY
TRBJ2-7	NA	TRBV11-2	ASSLNGRGTMPGEQY
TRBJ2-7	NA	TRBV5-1	ASSSGVMTYEQY
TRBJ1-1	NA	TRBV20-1	SASGTLMNTEAF
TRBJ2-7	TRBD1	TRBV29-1	SVGTGYEQY
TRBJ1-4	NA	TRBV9	ASSAAQVNEKLF
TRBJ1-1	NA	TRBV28	ASSSSQMNTEAF
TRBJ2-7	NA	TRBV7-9	ASSPPRGGGEQY
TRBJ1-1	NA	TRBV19	ASSPGPPHQTEAF
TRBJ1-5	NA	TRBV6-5	ASSHTDQSQPQH
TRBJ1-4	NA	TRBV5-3	ASSLDAGEGGEKLF
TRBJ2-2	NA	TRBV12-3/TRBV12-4	ASSDPTGGGSGELF
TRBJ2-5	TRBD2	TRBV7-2	ASSLELAGGKETQY
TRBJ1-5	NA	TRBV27	ASSSLVGQPQH
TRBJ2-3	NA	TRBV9	ASSVGPDKSSTDTQY
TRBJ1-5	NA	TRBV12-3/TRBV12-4	ASALTGNSNQPRH
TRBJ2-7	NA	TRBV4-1	ASSPGGGPLEQY
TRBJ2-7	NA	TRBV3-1	ASSPGRASYEQY